The clone carrying this T cell receptor (beta chain) was picked up many times. Its antigen is still unknown. This sample was taken from a study of read filtering for tumor transcriptome and immune sequencing. Sampling of bone marrow took place during active disease in every patient. Study conclusions and caveats: Even smaller IR-seq throughput identified most shared clonotypes.

Per germline, CDR1 ENHRY and CDR2 SYGVKD. Trimming pared 0 bases from V and 0 bases from J, leaving 7 bases between. CDR3 size: 15 residues. From 300 to 450 ng of RNA, a library with molecular barcoded alpha/delta and beta/gamma adaptors was made. TCRdb independently ran MiXCR on the reads; one entry per CDR3 protein. The sample lists some 130,000 distinct CDR3 sequences; 13% were seen once. The chain links TRBV10-3 to TRBJ2-3; maybe TRBD1 (6 bases). The sample was a population of CD138-negative cells sorted from bone marrow. This sequence was found in a donor aged 40 or older with multiple myeloma. The CDR3 DNA is TGTGCCATCAGTGAGTCGGGGGCGAGCACAGATACGCAGTATTTT. As protein: CAISESGASTDTQYF.